This entry lists 12 T cell receptor beta chains sequenced from one sample in a study of T cell changes during pregnancy in multiple sclerosis. Sequenced by immunoSEQ multiplex PCR; TCRdb stores in-frame clones only, minus some. In the table there are fewer than 80,000 clones, around 94% of which are singletons. The specimen comprised CD4+ T cells from peripheral blood mononuclear cells, sampled after pregnancy. These receptors were obtained from a female donor with multiple sclerosis, enrolled in a pregnancy study.

This sequence joins TRBV5-1 and TRBJ2-1; 7 bases line up with TRBD2. The trim removed 1 base at V and 5 bases at J, leaving 6 bases unmatched. Germline assignment: CDR1 SGHRS and CDR2 YFSETQ. The CDR3 runs to 15 residues. CDR3 nucleotide sequence: TGCGCCAGCAGCTTGCGTCTAGCGGATGACAATGAGCAGTTCTTC. Residues: CASSLRLADDNEQFF.

V is TRBV7-3 and J is TRBJ2-7; the D gene is possibly TRBD2 (5 bases). This CDR3 spans 13 amino acids. Germline V gene lookup returns CDR1 SGHTA and CDR2 FQGTGA. V lost 3 bases to trimming and J lost 4 bases, with 10 bases between them. This CDR3 is CASSFVRGYEQYF. In DNA, the CDR3 is TGTGCCAGCAGCTTTGTCCGGGGATACGAGCAGTACTTC.

V and J are TRBV6-1 and TRBJ1-5; 9 nucleotides line up with TRBD1. Germline V gene lookup returns CDR1 MNHNS and CDR2 SASEGT. With 8 bases clipped from V and 5 bases from J, the junction kept 4 bases outside the gene matches. The length of the CDR3 is 13 residues. CDR3 protein: CASEGQGYQPQHF. CDR3 nucleotide sequence: TGTGCCAGCGAGGGACAGGGATATCAGCCCCAGCATTTT.

This clone was observed a single time. The chain uses TRBV30 and TRBJ1-4, with D possibly matching TRBD1 (5 bases). There are 12 residues in the CDR3. Germline V lookup: CDR1 GTSNPN, CDR2 SVGIG (reference sequence). Deletions cut 2 bases from V and 14 bases from J, with 15 bases between. CDR3: CAWSPNSGNLFF. CDR3 DNA: TGTGCCTGGAGTCCCAACTCAGGGAATCTGTTTTTT.

The chain employs TRBV6-5 and TRBJ1-4; a weak D match, TRBD1 (6 bases). Germline V gene lookup returns CDR1 MNHEY and CDR2 SVGAGI. The CDR3 loop spans 15 amino acids. The ends were cut back, 7 bases at V and 10 bases at J, with 22 bases in the middle. The CDR3 loop is CASTFSGGGPRKLFF. The CDR3 nucleotides are TGTGCCAGCACCTTTTCGGGGGGGGGCCCAAGAAAACTGTTTTTT.

V usage is TRBV4-3 and J usage is TRBJ2-1, with D perhaps TRBD1 (6 bases). This CDR3 comprises 14 residues. The germline V and J ends were trimmed by 0 bases and 8 bases, with 11 bases remaining between them. Germline V gives CDR1 LGHNA, CDR2 YSLEER. The CDR3 DNA reads TGCGCCAGCAGCCAAGATAGGGGGTTGGATGAGCAGTTCTTC. This translates into CASSQDRGLDEQFF.

The chain links TRBV2 to TRBJ2-2, with D tentatively TRBD1 (6 bases). The CDR3 runs 13 residues. Trimming left V 3 bases short and J 4 bases short, with 6 bases between. The germline gives CDR1 SNHLY, CDR2 FYNNEI. The CDR3 nucleotides are TGTGCCAGCAGTGACAGGGGCACCGGGGAGCTGTTTTTT. Protein sequence: CASSDRGTGELFF.

This chain joins TRBV7-2 and TRBJ2-3; a weak D match, TRBD2 (5 bases). The CDR3 loop spans 14 amino acids. Germline V gives CDR1 SGHTA, CDR2 FQGNSA. Trimming took off 5 bases at V and 6 bases at J, with 15 bases between the two ends. DNA for the CDR3: TGTGCCAGCAGCCGTGGACTGCCCTCGGATACGCAGTATTTT. Translated: CASSRGLPSDTQYF.

The chain recombines TRBV9 with TRBJ2-1; D perhaps matches TRBD1 (5 bases). Trimming pared 0 bases from V and 5 bases from J, leaving 15 bases between. In germline, CDR1 is SGDLS, CDR2 YYNGEE. CDR3 length: 16 residues. The CDR3 DNA sequence: TGTGCCAGCAGCGTAGGTGCCAGGGTTTTTCACAATGAGCAGTTCTTC. Its protein product is CASSVGARVFHNEQFF. Looking up the rest from reference TRBV9 and TRBJ2-1 gives the full variable domain: DSGVTQTPKHLITATGQRVTLRCSPRSGDLSVYWYQQSLDQGLQFLIQYYNGEERAKGNILERFSAQQFPDLHSELNLSSLELGDSALYFCASSVGARVFHNEQFFGPGTRLTVL.

This clone was counted between two and nine times. V and J are TRBV11-2 and TRBJ1-5; no reliable D call. The CDR3 contains 14 residues. Germline-derived CDR1 and CDR2 are SGHAT and FQNNGV. Trimming shortened V by 1 base and J by 9 bases, and 13 bases separated the two germline ends. CDR3 bases: TGTGCCAGCAGCTTAGCGGTGGCGGATGGGCCCCAGCATTTT. It specifies CASSLAVADGPQHF.

The chain links TRBV6-1 to TRBJ2-7; 9 bases fit TRBD1. J gave up 0 bases and V 4 bases, and 7 bases lay outside the gene matches. The CDR3 runs to 16 residues. Per germline, CDR1 MNHNS and CDR2 SASEGT. CDR3 coding DNA: TGTGCCAGCAGTGCGCGGACAGGGGCCTCCTCCTACGAGCAGTACTTC. It translates to CASSARTGASSYEQYF.

The chain carries TRBV7-2 and TRBJ2-2, with 7 bases fitting TRBD1. CDR3 length: 15 amino acids. CDR1 and CDR2 (germline): SGHTA, FQGNSA. Trimming took 6 bases from V and 4 from J; bases not matched to a gene: 8. The CDR3 region is CASRLEAGGTGELFF. DNA of the CDR3: TGTGCCAGCAGACTAGAGGCAGGGGGCACCGGGGAGCTGTTTTTT.